A selection of T cell receptor beta chains follows, all from one sample in a study of T cells in Graves' hyperthyroidism and ophthalmopathy. One entry per CDR3 protein, called by TCRdb with MiXCR from the multiplex PCR reads. This table holds around 250,000 distinct CDR3 sequences, just over 14% found once. Sequencing input: blood. These receptors were collected from a woman in her 40s with Graves' hyperthyroidism that later progressed to Graves' ophthalmopathy. The CDR3 runs from the conserved cysteine through the conserved F or W. The D gene is left open where the match is weak. The size of a clone is reported for some rows only, either as once, few or many, or as a class for expanded clones.

>15|few|TRBJ2-2|TRBV19|TRBD1
TGTGCCAGTAGTACTCCGGGACAGGGAATCGGGGAGCTGTTTTTT
CASSTPGQGIGELFF
>15|many|TRBJ2-2|TRBV14|.
TGTGCCAGCAGCCAAGATCGACATCACACCGGGGAGCTGTTTTTT
CASSQDRHHTGELFF
>14|few|TRBJ1-5|TRBV20-1|.
TGCAGTGCTAGAGATCCCCGGGGGTGTCAGCCCCAGCATTTT
CSARDPRGCQPQHF
>14|many|TRBJ2-3|TRBV20-1|.
TGCAGTGCACCCACTTCTCAATGGGCAGATACGCAGTATTTT
CSAPTSQWADTQYF
>15|many|TRBJ2-2|TRBV12-3/TRBV12-4|.
TGTGCCAGCAGTTTAAGGGAGAGTTGGACCGGGGAGCTGTTTTTT
CASSLRESWTGELFF
>13|many|TRBJ1-6|TRBV10-1|.
TGCGCCAGCAGTGAATCCAGGTTTTCACCCCTCCACTTT
CASSESRFSPLHF
>15|many|TRBJ2-3|TRBV27|.
TGTGCCAGCAGTTCCGGGACACATAGCACAGATACGCAGTATTTT
CASSSGTHSTDTQYF
>11|many|TRBJ2-1|TRBV29-1|.
TGCAGCGTCGGCGAATACAATGAGCAGTTCTTC
CSVGEYNEQFF
>12|many|TRBJ2-3|TRBV11-2|TRBD2
TGTGCCAGCAGCTTAGGGCCGGGAGGCGGGTATTTT
CASSLGPGGGYF
>19|many|TRBJ1-1|TRBV6-2/TRBV6-3|TRBD1
TGTGCCAGCAGTCCGGACAGGGGGACCCTCCTGGGGATGAACACTGAAGCTTTCTTT
CASSPDRGTLLGMNTEAFF
>15|many|TRBJ2-2|TRBV20-1|.
TGCAGTGCTAGAGATTTCGGAACGGGCACCGGGGAGCTGTTTTTT
CSARDFGTGTGELFF
>13|.|TRBJ2-3|TRBV18|TRBD1
TGTGCCAGCTCACCGACAGGGGCAGATACGCAGTATTTT
CASSPTGADTQYF
>16|many|TRBJ2-7|TRBV2|TRBD2
TGTGCCAGCAGCGGACTAGCGGGAGGGACTATCAGCGAGCAGTACTTC
CASSGLAGGTISEQYF
>15|many|TRBJ2-7|TRBV18|.
TGTGCCAGCTCACCACTATCTTCTGTCACCTACGAGCAGTACTTC
CASSPLSSVTYEQYF
>14|many|TRBJ2-1|TRBV20-1|TRBD2
TGCAGTGCTAGAGGTCTAGCGGGCTACAATGAGCAGTTCTTC
CSARGLAGYNEQFF
>16|many|TRBJ1-1|TRBV4-1|.
TGCGCCAGCAGCCAAGTTAGTCGGGGTCAGAACACTGAAGCTTTCTTT
CASSQVSRGQNTEAFF
>15|many|TRBJ2-7|TRBV6-5|.
TGTGCCAGCAGTTACTTACAGGGTAAATCCTACGAGCAGTACTTC
CASSYLQGKSYEQYF
>13|few|TRBJ2-7|TRBV20-1|.
TGCAGTGCCCCTAGCGGATACACAGGGGAGCAGTACTTC
CSAPSGYTGEQYF
>15|many|TRBJ2-3|TRBV24-1|TRBD1
TGTGCCACCAGTGATTTAAACAGGGGAGAGGATACGCAGTATTTT
CATSDLNRGEDTQYF
>16|many|TRBJ1-4|TRBV20-1|.
TGCAGTGCTTCCTCGATTGAGACAGCCACTAATGAAAAACTGTTTTTT
CSASSIETATNEKLFF
>16|many|TRBJ2-1|TRBV27|TRBD2
TGTGCCAGCAGTTTAACGGGACTAGGGTTTGTCCATGAGCAGTTCTTC
CASSLTGLGFVHEQFF